This TCR beta chain was found in a study of early T cells in non-severe SARS-CoV-2 infection. Overall study: Unsorted whole blood bulk RNA was sequenced, with unpaired chains. Findings and limits, study-wide: Sequences matched to VDJdb favored anti-spike CD8 responses, while private and CD4 specificities were missed.

Trimming left V 6 bases short and J 4 bases short, with 17 bases between. The germline gives CDR1 MNHEY, CDR2 SVGAGI. The CDR3 is 15 amino acids. TCRdb redid the calling of the 5' RACE reads with MiXCR, one entry per CDR3 protein. The repertoire holds under 20,000 distinct CDR3 sequences, less than 5% seen once, with 7% to 8.5% in the top ten. This clonotype appeared many times. Its antigen is not identified. The receptor's source is an adult who was a healthcare worker with PCR-confirmed SARS-CoV-2 infection or an uninfected control (not recorded which). Material for sequencing was whole blood. The V and J genes are TRBV6-5 and TRBJ2-3; tentative D call: TRBD1 (5 bases). CDR3 region: CASSQIGDLADTQYF. The CDR3 DNA is TGTGCCAGCAGCCAAATAGGGGATCTAGCAGATACGCAGTATTTT.